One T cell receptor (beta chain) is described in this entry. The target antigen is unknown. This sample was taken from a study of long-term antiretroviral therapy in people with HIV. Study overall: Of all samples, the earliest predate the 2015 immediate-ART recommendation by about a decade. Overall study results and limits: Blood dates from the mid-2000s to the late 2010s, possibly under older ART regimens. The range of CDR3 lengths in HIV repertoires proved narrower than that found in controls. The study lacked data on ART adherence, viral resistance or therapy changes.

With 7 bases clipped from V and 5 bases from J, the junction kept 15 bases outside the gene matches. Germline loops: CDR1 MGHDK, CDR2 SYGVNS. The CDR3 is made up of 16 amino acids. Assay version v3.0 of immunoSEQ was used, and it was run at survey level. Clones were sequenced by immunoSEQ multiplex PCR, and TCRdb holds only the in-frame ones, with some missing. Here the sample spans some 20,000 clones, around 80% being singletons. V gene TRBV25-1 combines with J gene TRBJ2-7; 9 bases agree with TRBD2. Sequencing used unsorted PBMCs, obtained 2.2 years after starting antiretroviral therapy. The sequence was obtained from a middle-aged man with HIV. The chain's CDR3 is CASTPGASGNSDEQYF. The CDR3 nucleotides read TGTGCCAGCACCCCAGGAGCTAGCGGGAACTCAGACGAGCAGTACTTC.